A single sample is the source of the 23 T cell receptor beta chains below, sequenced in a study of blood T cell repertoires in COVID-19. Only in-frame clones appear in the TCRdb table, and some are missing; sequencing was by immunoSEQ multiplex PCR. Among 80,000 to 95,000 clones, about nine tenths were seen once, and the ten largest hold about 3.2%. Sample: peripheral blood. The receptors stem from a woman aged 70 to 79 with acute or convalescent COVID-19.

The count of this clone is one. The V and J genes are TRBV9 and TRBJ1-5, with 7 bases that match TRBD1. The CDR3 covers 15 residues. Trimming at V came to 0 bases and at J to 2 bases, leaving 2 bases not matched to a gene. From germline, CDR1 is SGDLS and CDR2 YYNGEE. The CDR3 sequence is CASSVGGGGNQPQHF. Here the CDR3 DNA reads TGTGCCAGCAGCGTAGGAGGGGGCGGCAATCAGCCCCAGCATTTT.

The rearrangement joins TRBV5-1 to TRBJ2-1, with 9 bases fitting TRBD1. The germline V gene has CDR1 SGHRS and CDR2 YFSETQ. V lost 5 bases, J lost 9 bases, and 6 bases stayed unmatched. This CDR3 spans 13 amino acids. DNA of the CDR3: TGCGCCAGCAGGTCTGACAGGGGGATTGAGCAGTTCTTC. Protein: CASRSDRGIEQFF.

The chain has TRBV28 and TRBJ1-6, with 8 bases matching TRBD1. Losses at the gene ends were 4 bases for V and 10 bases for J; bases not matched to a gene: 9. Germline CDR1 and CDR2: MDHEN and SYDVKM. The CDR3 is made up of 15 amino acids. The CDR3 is CASSSTGTGGSPLHF. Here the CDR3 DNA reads TGTGCCAGCAGTTCGACCGGAACAGGGGGGTCACCCCTCCACTTT.

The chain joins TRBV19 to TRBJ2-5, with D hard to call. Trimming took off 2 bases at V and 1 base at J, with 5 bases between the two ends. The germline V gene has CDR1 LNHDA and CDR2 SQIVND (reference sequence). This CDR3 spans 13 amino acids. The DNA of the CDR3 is TGTGCCAGTAGTATAACCGGCCAAGAGACCCAGTACTTC. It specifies CASSITGQETQYF. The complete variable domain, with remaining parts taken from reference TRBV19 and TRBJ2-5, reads DGGITQSPKYLFRKEGQNVTLSCEQNLNHDAMYWYRQDPGQGLRLIYYSQIVNDFQKGDIAEGYSVSREKKESFPLTVTSAQKNPTAFYLCASSITGQETQYFGPGTRLLVL.

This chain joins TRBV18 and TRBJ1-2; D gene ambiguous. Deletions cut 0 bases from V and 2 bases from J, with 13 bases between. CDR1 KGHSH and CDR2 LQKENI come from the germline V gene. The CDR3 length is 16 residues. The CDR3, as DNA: TGTGCCAGCTCACCACCTATAGCACTGTCGAACTATGGCTACACCTTC. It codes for CASSPPIALSNYGYTF.

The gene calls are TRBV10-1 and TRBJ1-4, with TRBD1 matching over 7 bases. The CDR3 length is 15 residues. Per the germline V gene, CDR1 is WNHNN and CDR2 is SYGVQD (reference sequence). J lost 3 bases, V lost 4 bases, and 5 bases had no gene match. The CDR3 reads CASSVDRTPNEKLFF. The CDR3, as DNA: TGCGCCAGCAGTGTGGACAGGACCCCTAATGAAAAACTGTTTTTT.

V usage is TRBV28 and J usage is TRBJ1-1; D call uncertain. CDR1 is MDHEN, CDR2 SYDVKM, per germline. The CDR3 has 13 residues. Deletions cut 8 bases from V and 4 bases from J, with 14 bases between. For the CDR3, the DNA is TGTGCCAGCGGAATCATTGGCGGCACTGAAGCTTTCTTT. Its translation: CASGIIGGTEAFF. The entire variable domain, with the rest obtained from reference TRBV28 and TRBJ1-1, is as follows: DVKVTQSSRYLVKRTGEKVFLECVQDMDHENMFWYRQDPGLGLRLIYFSYDVKMKEKGDIPEGYSVSREKKERFSLILESASTNQTSMYLCASGIIGGTEAFFGQGTRLTVV.

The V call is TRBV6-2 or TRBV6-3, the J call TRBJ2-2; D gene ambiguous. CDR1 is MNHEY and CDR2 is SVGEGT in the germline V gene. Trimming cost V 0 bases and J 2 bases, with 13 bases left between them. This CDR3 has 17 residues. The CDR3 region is CASSYSIAYRNTGELFF. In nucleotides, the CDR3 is TGTGCCAGCAGTTACTCGATTGCCTACCGAAACACCGGGGAGCTGTTTTTT.

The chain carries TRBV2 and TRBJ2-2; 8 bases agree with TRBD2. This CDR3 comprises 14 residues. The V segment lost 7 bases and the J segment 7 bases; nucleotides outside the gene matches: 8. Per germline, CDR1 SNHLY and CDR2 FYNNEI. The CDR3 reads CASNAGLAVGELFF. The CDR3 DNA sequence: TGTGCCAGCAATGCTGGACTAGCTGTCGGGGAGCTGTTTTTT.

CDR3 in amino acids: CASRTGQNSPLHF. The CDR3 nucleotides are TGTGCCAGCAGAACCGGACAGAATTCACCCCTCCACTTT. This rearrangement joins TRBV27 to TRBJ1-6; D might be TRBD1 (6 bases). Germline V gives CDR1 MNHEY, CDR2 SMNVEV (reference sequence). The CDR3 sequence is 13 residues long. Trimming took off 6 bases at V and 7 bases at J, with 10 bases between the two ends.

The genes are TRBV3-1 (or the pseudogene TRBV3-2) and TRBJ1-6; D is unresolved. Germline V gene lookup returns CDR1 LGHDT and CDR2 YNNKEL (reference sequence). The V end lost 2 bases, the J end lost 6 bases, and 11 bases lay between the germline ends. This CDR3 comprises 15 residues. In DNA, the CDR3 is TGTGCCAGCAGCCAATACGGTACGGGTAATTCACCCCTCCACTTT. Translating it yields CASSQYGTGNSPLHF.

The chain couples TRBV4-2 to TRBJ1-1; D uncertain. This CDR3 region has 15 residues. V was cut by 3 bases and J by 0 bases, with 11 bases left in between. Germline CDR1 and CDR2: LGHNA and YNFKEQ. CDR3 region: CASSQFLHMNTEAFF. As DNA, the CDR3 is TGTGCCAGCAGCCAGTTTCTTCACATGAACACTGAAGCTTTCTTT.

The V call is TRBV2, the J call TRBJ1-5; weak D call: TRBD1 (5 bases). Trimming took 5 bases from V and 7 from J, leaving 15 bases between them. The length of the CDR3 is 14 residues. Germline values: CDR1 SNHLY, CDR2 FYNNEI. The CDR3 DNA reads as TGTGCCAGCAGTTACTTTCCCCAGGGACAGCCCCAGCATTTT. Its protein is CASSYFPQGQPQHF.

The CDR3, as DNA: TGTGCCAGCTCACCAGGGCCGTTAAACACTGAAGCTTTCTTT. Encoded protein: CASSPGPLNTEAFF. V usage is TRBV18 and J usage is TRBJ1-1; D not certain. This CDR3 region has 14 residues. V dropped 2 bases and J dropped 2 bases, with 9 bases sitting between them. The germline V gene has CDR1 KGHSH and CDR2 LQKENI.

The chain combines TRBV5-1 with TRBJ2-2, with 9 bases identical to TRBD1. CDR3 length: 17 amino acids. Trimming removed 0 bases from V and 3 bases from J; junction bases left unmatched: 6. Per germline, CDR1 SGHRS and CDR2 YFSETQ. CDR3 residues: CASSLGYGTGHTGELFF. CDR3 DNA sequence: TGCGCCAGCAGCTTGGGGTACGGGACAGGGCACACCGGGGAGCTGTTTTTT. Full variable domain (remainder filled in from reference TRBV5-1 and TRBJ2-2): KAGVTQTPRYLIKTRGQQVTLSCSPISGHRSVSWYQQTPGQGLQFLFEYFSETQRNKGNFPGRFSGRQFSNSRSEMNVSTLELGDSALYLCASSLGYGTGHTGELFFGEGSRLTVL.

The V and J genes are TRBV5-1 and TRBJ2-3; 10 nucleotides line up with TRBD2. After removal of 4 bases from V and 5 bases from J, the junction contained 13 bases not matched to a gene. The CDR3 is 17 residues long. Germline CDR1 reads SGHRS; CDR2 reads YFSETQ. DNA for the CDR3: TGCGCCAGCAGCACCCAATATACTAGCGGGGTAAGAGATACGCAGTATTTT. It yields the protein CASSTQYTSGVRDTQYF. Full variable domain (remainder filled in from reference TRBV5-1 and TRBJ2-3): KAGVTQTPRYLIKTRGQQVTLSCSPISGHRSVSWYQQTPGQGLQFLFEYFSETQRNKGNFPGRFSGRQFSNSRSEMNVSTLELGDSALYLCASSTQYTSGVRDTQYFGPGTRLTVL.

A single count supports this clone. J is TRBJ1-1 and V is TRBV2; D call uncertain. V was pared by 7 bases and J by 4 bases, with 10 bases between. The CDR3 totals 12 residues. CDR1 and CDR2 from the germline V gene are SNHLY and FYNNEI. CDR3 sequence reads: CASNDRGTEAFF. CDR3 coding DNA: TGTGCCAGCAACGATCGGGGCACTGAAGCTTTCTTT.

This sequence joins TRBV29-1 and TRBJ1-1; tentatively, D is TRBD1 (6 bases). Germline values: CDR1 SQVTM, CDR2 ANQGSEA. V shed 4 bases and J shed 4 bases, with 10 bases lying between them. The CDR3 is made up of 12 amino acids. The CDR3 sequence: CSVGGRGTEAFF. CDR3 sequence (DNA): TGCAGCGTTGGGGGCAGGGGCACTGAAGCTTTCTTT. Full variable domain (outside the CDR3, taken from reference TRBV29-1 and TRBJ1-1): SAVISQKPSRDICQRGTSLTIQCQVDSQVTMMFWYRQQPGQSLTLIATANQGSEATYESGFVIDKFPISRPNLTFSTLTVSNMSPEDSSIYLCSVGGRGTEAFFGQGTRLTVV.

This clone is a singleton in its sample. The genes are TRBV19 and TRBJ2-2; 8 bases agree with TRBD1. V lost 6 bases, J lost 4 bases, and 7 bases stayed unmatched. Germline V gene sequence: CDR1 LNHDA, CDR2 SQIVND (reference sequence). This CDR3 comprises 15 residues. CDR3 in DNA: TGTGCCAGTAGCTCGACAGGGGCCAGCACCGGGGAGCTGTTTTTT. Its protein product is CASSSTGASTGELFF.

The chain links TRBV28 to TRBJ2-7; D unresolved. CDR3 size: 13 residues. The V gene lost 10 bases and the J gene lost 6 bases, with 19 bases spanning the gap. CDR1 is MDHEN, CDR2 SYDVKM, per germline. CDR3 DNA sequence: TGTGCCACCCAACCCGGGTTGGTGGTCGAGCAGTACTTC. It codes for CATQPGLVVEQYF.

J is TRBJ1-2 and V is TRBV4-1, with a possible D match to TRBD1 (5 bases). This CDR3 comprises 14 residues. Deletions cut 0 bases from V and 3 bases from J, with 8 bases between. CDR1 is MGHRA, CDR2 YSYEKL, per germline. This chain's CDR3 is CASSQEKGHYGYTF. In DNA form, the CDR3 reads TGCGCCAGCAGCCAAGAGAAGGGGCACTATGGCTACACCTTC.

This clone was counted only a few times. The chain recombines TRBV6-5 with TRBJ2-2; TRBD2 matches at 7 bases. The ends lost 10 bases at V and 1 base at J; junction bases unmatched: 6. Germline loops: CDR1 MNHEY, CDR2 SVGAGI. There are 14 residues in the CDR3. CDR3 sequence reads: CATSTSWNTGELFF. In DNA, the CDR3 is TGTGCCACCTCGACTAGCTGGAACACCGGGGAGCTGTTTTTT.

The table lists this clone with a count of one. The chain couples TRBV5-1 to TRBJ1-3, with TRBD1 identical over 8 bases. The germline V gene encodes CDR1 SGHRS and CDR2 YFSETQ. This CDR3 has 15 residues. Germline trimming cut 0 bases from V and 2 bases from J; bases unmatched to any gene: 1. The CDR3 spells CASSLGRGPGNTIYF. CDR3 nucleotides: TGCGCCAGCAGCTTGGGCAGGGGGCCTGGAAACACCATATATTTT.